This T cell receptor (beta chain) stems from a study of shared clonotypes between healthy human individuals (dated by TCRdb to about 2020). About the study as a whole: Two women and a few men aged 18 to 49 years were included in the cohort. For each donor, three plates each were used for CD4 naive and CD4 memory, two plates were used for CD8 naive, and one plate was used for CD8 memory. To estimate repertoire size and how much clonotype sharing occurs between individuals, the study deeply sequenced the blood TCR repertoires of roughly 5 healthy adults. Different laboratories and diverse techniques were used to prepare libraries and sequence TCR repertoires, to increase sequencing depth and limit assay-specific biases. Between about 0.8 and 8.9 billion PBMCs per donor were obtained by leukapheresis. Results and caveats for the whole study, not just this receptor: Naive subsets generally had larger estimated clonotype richness than memory subsets. Sampling was restricted to blood, and TCR repertoires in tissue are likely to differ from TCR repertoires in blood. Higher generation probabilities were observed for clonotypes shared by all four sorted-subset donors than for non-shared clonotypes. Based on pairwise subsampling, the degree of clonotype sharing among donors was expected to be affected by sequencing depth. Because the study included only a small number of donors, the genetic and exposure-history diversity represented was limited. Sharing across several donors was observed for approximately 5% of naive CD4, 3% to 3.5% of naive CD8, over 2% of memory CD4, and about 0.38% of memory CD8 clonotypes. Incomplete sequencing was indicated by rarefaction of sorted-subset datasets, despite the large sequencing depth.

CD8 naive samples consisted of CD45RO-negative cells that were positively selected for CCR7, yielding a CD45RA+CCR7+ population without TemRA cells. Donors were healthy HIV-negative adults with no recently reported acute infections or vaccinations. Only Caucasian adults living in Nashville, Tennessee, USA were represented among the donors. After blood collection by leukapheresis, PBMCs were isolated using Ficoll-Histopaque density gradient centrifugation and then cryopreserved in the vapor phase of liquid nitrogen. Analytical flow cytometry was used to check the purity and quantity of each magnetically sorted T cell population. Genomic DNA was isolated from each sorted fraction and quantified by UV absorbance on a Nanodrop 2000c. The germline V gene (reference sequence) provides CDR1 MNHEY and CDR2 SMNVEV. Trimming costs V 1 base and J 5 bases, and their ends lie 15 bases apart. Taken from cysteine to phenylalanine, the CDR3 has 15 residues. The read is trimmed to its CDR3 DNA, 45 bases read in frame from base 1.

Comments on this clone: Its antigen has not been determined. No qualities accompany the bases; no much larger clone lies one base away.

Using the deep immunoSEQ assay, multiplex PCR amplified TCR CDR3 regions from genomic DNA. Genomic DNA extracted from each cell subset was distributed evenly over all wells of several immunoSEQ 96-well plates, and each plate served as one replicate. For sorted subsets, around 0.2 ug genomic DNA, equal to 30,000 to 35,000 T cell genomes, was loaded into each replicate PCR. Purified libraries were measured with a Qubit 3.0 fluorometer, size-checked on a Bioanalyzer 2100, and measured again with the KAPA Library Quantification kit. Every immunoSEQ 96-well plate was sequenced on a separate single-read 150-cycle Illumina NextSeq 550 flow cell. The study's own analysis went as follows. Because the immunoSEQ output held only junctional sequences and lacked quality scores, the filtering could not match the filtering applied to full-length reads. To assign V/J genes and CDR3, sequences were annotated using PyIR, a Python wrapper for IgBLAST v1.9, with IMGT germline references. Any read was removed if the V/J assignment was weak (E-value above 1e-6), the CDR3 was missing, or the read contained stop codons, out-of-frame junctions, or ambiguous translated residues. V3J clonotypes were defined as sequences sharing an identical inferred V gene, J gene, and CDR3 amino acid sequence. Percentage overlap between repertoires was computed as shared unique clonotypes divided by the size of the smaller repertoire. Three approaches were used to assess repertoire richness: RTK rarefaction, the Chao1 estimator, and Recon v2.1 estimates of unobserved clonotypes. For all TCRbeta clonotypes obtained by the gDNA method from four donors, generation probabilities were computed with OLGA. Here the immuneACCESS table is served through TCRdb, limited to in-frame sequences with V and J called. Missing clones are a known gap in these copies; in checked studies unresolved V genes cover under half, and the rest lacks a known reason. That table gives V, J and clone size, and the DNA gave D and trimming. The sample table holds 750,000 to 1,000,000 clones, of which about 91% were seen once. The ten most abundant clones make up less than 25% of the sample.

Source material: naive CD8+ T cells sorted from blood. The sample's cell subset or site label, decoded: CD45RA+CCR7+. The chain is encoded by TRBV27 joined to TRBJ2-7; D gene: possibly TRBD1, on 5 matching bases. The source is a man aged 30 to 45 in good health. The DNA sequence is as follows: TGTGCCAGCAGTTTATTCCAGGGCCCTATGGACGAGCAGTACTTC. Translated, it reads CASSLFQGPMDEQYF.